This T cell receptor (beta chain) came from a study of prognosis after radiotherapy for stage I lung cancer. Study at large: Of the enrolled patients, fourteen had newly diagnosed primary stage I lung tumors, while four or five had oligometastatic NSCLC following surgical resection of the primary tumor. Nobody among the patients got concurrent therapy with stereotactic body radiotherapy.

Looked up from germline, CDR1 is SGHRS and CDR2 is YFSETQ. The V and J ends lost 2 bases and 5 bases respectively, with 14 bases between them. This CDR3 has 14 amino acids. This clonotype was detected ten times or more. TCR beta CDR3 was amplified from genomic DNA by two-round multiplex PCR. Round one of PCR was performed, and it used primers specific to each TRBV and TRBJ gene. Each CDR3 protein gets one entry after TCRdb re-called the multiplex PCR reads with MiXCR. The sample has 30,000 to 40,000 distinct CDR3 sequences; around 30% are singletons. This sequence originates from a donor aged 50 or older with non-small cell lung cancer. The chain couples TRBV5-1 to TRBJ2-7; weak D call: TRBD1 (5 bases). Sample: PBMCs, taken before or after stereotactic body radiation therapy (not recorded which). The CDR3 coding sequence is TGCGCCAGCAGCTTCACTTGGGGCTCAGACGAGCAGTACTTC. Translation gives CASSFTWGSDEQYF. Combining the CDR3 with reference TRBV5-1 and TRBJ2-7 gives the whole variable domain KAGVTQTPRYLIKTRGQQVTLSCSPISGHRSVSWYQQTPGQGLQFLFEYFSETQRNKGNFPGRFSGRQFSNSRSEMNVSTLELGDSALYLCASSFTWGSDEQYFGPGTRLTVT.